This entry features one T cell receptor beta chain sequence. Profiling relied on immunoSEQ multiplex PCR, and the TCRdb table lists in-frame clones only, not all of them. Seen here are some 150,000 clones, 93% observed once, and the top ten hold approximately 2.5%. Germline V gives CDR1 LNHDA, CDR2 SQIVND (reference sequence). The V gene lost 5 bases and the J gene lost 1 base, with 8 bases spanning the gap. This CDR3 has 13 residues. The sample belongs to a study of control samples from healthy donors and cancer patients. The chain uses TRBV19 and TRBJ1-1; D possibly corresponds to TRBD1 (5 bases). The material sequenced was blood. The receptor's source is a man aged 50-60 years in good health. The CDR3 nucleotides read TGTGCCAGTAGTCAAACAGGGAACACTGAAGCTTTCTTT. Its protein is CASSQTGNTEAFF.